A single T cell receptor beta chain is shown here with its context. What it binds is not known. Germline V lookup: CDR1 SQVTM, CDR2 ANQGSEA. Trimming shortened V by 7 bases and J by 4 bases, and 13 bases separated the two germline ends. The CDR3 length is 12 residues. The PCR had 60 Vbeta and 13 Jbeta primers. Generated by immunoSEQ multiplex PCR, the TCRdb table keeps only in-frame clones and is missing some. The data hold around 160,000 clones, with about 80% observed a single time. These data come from a study of cytomegalovirus exposure and HLA in healthy donors. Study results and limitations: According to reports, the classifier identified cytomegalovirus status with high specificity and sensitivity. Segments of the TCR beta V type were, in most cases, productive about 87% or about 30% of the time in an earlier analysis.

Sequenced: PBMCs. This sequence joins TRBV29-1 and TRBJ1-1; D might be TRBD1 (5 bases). The receptor's source is a man between 18 and 35 years old in good health and CMV-seropositive. The CDR3 DNA is TGCAGCGCCAGGGTGAGGAGCACTGAAGCTTTCTTT. This translates into CSARVRSTEAFF.